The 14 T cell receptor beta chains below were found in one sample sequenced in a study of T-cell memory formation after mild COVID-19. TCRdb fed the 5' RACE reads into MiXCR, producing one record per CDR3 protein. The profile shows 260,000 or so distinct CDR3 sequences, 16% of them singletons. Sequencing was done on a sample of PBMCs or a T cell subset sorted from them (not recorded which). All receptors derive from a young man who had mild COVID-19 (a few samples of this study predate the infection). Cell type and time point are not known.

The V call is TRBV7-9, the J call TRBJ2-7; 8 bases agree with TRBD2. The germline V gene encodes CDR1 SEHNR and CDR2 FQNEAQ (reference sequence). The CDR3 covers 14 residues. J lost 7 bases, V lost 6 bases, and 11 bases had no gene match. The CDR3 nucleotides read TGTGCCAGCAGTCTACCGGGACTAGAGGGTGAGCAGTACGTC. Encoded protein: CASSLPGLEGEQYV.

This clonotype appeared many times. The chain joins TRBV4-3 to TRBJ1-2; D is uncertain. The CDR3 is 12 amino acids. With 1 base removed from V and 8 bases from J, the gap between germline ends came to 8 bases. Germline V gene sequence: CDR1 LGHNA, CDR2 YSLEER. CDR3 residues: CASSQGPKGYTF. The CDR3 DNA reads TGCGCCAGCAGCCAAGGGCCCAAGGGCTACACCTTC.

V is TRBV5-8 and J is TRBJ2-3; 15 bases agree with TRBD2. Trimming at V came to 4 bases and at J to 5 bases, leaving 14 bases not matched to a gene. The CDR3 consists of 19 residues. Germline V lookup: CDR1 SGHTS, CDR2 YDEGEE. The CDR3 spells CASSAGTSGGISSGDTQYF. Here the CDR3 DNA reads TGTGCCAGCAGCGCCGGGACTAGCGGGGGGATATCCTCGGGAGATACGCAGTATTTT.

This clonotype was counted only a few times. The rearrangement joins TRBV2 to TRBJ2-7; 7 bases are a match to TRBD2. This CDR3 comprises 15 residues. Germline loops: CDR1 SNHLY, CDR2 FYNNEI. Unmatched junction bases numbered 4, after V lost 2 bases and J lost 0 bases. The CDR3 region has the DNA TGTGCCAGCAGTGAATGGGGGGGGAGCTCCTACGAGCAGTACTTC. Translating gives CASSEWGGSSYEQYF.

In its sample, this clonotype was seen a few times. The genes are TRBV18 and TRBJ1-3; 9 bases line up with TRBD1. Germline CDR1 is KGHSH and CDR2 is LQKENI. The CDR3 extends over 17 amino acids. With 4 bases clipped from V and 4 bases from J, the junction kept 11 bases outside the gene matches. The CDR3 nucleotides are TGTGCCAGCTCACTAGGCACCGGGACAGGGAGCGGAAACACCATATATTTT. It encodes CASSLGTGTGSGNTIYF.

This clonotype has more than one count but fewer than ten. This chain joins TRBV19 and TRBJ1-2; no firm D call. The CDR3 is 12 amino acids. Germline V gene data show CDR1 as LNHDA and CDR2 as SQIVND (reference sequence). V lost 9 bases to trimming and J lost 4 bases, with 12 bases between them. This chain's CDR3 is CASKAGSYGYTF. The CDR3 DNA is TGTGCCAGCAAGGCGGGTAGCTATGGCTACACCTTC.

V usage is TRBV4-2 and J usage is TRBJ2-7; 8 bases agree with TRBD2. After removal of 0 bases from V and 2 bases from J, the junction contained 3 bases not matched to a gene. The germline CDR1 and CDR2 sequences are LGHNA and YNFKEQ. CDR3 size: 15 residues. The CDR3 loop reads CASSQDGGLAYEQYF. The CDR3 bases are TGTGCCAGCAGCCAAGATGGGGGACTAGCCTACGAGCAGTACTTC.

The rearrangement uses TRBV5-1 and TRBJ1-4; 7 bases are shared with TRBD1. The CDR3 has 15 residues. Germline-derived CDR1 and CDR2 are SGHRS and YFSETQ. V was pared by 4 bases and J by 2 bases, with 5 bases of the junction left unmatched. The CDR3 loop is CASSPGTVTNEKLFF. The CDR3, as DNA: TGCGCCAGCAGCCCCGGGACAGTGACTAATGAAAAACTGTTTTTT.

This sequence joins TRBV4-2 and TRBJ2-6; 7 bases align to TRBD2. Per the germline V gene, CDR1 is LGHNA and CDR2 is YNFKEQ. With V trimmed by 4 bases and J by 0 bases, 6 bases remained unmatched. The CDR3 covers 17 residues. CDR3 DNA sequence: TGTGCCAGCAGCCCCCGGGAGCGGGGCTCTGGGGCCAACGTCCTGACTTTC. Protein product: CASSPRERGSGANVLTF.

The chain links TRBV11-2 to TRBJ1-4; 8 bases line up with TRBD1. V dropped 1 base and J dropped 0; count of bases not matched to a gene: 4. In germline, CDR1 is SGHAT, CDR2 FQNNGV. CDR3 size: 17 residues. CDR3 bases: TGTGCCAGCAGCTTAGGGAGACAGGGGCCAACTAATGAAAAACTGTTTTTT. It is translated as CASSLGRQGPTNEKLFF.

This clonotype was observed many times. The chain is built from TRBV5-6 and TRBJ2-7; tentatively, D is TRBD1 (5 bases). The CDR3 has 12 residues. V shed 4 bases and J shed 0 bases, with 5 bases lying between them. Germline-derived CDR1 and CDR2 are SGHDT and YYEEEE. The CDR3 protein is CASSQGSYEQYV. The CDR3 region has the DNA TGTGCCAGCAGCCAGGGCTCCTACGAGCAGTACGTC.

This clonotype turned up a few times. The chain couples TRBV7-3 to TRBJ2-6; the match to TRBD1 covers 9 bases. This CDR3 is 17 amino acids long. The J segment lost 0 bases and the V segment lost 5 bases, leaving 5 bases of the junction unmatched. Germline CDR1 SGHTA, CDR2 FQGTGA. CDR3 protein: CASSIQGARSGANVLTF. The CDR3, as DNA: TGTGCCAGCAGCATACAGGGGGCCCGCTCTGGGGCCAACGTCCTGACTTTC.

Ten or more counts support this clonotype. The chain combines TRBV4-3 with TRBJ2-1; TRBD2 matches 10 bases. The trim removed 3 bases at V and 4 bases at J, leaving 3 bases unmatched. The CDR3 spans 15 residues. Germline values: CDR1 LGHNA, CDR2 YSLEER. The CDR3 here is CASSQLAGEYNEQFF. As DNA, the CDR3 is TGCGCCAGCAGCCAGCTAGCGGGGGAATACAATGAGCAGTTCTTC.

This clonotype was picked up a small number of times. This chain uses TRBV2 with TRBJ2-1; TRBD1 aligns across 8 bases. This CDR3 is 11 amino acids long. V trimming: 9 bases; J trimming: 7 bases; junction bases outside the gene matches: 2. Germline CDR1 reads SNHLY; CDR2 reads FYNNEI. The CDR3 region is CARHRGNEQFF. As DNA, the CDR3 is TGTGCCAGACACAGGGGGAATGAGCAGTTCTTC.